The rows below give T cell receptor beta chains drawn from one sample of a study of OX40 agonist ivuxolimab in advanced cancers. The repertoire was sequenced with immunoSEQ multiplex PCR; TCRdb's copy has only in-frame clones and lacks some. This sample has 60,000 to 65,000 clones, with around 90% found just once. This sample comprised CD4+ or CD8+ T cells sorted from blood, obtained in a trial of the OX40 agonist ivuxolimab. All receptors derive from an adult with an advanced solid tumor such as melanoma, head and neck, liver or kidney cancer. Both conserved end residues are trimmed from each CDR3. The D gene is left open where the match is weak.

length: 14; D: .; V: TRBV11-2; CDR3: ASSSPRGNAKNIQY
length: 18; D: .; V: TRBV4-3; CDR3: ASSQGVFRGALASTDTQY
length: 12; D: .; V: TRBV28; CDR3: ASSQGSSNQPQH
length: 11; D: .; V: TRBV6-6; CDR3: ASSLQRDTEAF
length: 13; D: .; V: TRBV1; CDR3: TSSPDRGPGNTIY
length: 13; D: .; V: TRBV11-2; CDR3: ASSLGSGGGEKLF
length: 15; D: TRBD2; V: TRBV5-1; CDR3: ASSLAGLAGPYNEQF
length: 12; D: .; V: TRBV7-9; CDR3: ASSTQRGTDTQY
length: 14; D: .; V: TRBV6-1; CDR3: ASSDPLIDRNTEAF
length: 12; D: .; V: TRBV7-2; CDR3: ASSLVPANTEAF
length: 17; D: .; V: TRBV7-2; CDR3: ASSLGQVSLRATNEKLF
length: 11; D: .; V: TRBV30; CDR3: AWKAGEPYEQY
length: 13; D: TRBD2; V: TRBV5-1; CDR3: ASSPAGVRTDTQY
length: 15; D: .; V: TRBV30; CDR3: AWSVWGGGPNQETQY
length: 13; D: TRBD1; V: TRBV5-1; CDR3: ASSFGQGGRETQY
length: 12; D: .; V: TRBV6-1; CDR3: ASFGAWENTEAF
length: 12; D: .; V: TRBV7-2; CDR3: ASSLGDTNTEAF
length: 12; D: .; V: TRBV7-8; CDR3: ASSLLGVAYEQY